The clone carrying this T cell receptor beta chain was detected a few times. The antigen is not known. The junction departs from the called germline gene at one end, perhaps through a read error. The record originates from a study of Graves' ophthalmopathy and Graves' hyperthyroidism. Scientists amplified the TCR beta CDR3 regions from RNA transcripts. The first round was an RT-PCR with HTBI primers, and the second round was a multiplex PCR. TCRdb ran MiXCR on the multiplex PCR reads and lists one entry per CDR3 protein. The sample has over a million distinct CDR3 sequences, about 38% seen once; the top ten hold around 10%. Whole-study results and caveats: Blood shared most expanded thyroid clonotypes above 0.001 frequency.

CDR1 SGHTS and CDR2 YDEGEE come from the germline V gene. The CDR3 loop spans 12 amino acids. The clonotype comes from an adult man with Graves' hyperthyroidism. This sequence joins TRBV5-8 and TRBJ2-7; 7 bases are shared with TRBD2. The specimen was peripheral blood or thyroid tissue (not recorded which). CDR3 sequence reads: CASSFSAGVRNF. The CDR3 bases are TGTGCCAGCAGCTTCTCGGCGGGAGTGAGGAACTTC.